These 10 T cell receptor beta chains originate from one sample sequenced in a study of blood T cell repertoires in COVID-19 (dated by TCRdb to 2020 to 2021). The receptor library was made with the immunoSEQ multiplex PCR assay. TCRdb took over this immuneACCESS table, retaining in-frame rearrangements with V and J assigned. Such tables are incomplete; in checked studies, under half of the missing clones stem from an unresolved V gene, and the remainder is unexplained. This sample comprises roughly 200,000 clones, around 80% of them detected only once. The ten largest clones add up to about 3% of the sample. The sequenced material came from peripheral blood. The receptors were sampled from a woman of 80 years or more with active or convalescent COVID-19.

The chain is built from TRBV5-6 and TRBJ2-7; TRBD1 matches at 8 bases. The germline CDR1 and CDR2 sequences are SGHDT and YYEEEE. This CDR3 region has 14 residues. V was pared by 0 bases and J by 2 bases, with 1 base of the junction left unmatched. CDR3 bases: TGTGCCAGCAGCTTGGGACAGGGGCCCTACGAGCAGTACTTC. Translated, it gives CASSLGQGPYEQYF.

The rearrangement uses TRBV6-2 or TRBV6-3 and TRBJ1-2; 7 positions match TRBD1. Germline CDR1 and CDR2: MNHEY and SVGEGT. The trim removed 5 bases at V and 5 bases at J, leaving 8 bases unmatched. This CDR3 contains 14 residues. The CDR3 protein is CASSDPTGSYGYTF. Written as DNA, the CDR3 is TGTGCCAGCAGTGACCCGACAGGGTCTTATGGCTACACCTTC.

The count of this clone is one. The V gene is TRBV30, the J gene TRBJ2-3, with 7 bases identical to TRBD1. V lost 6 bases, J lost 2 bases, and 5 bases stayed unmatched. Germline V gene data show CDR1 as GTSNPN and CDR2 as SVGIG (reference sequence). CDR3 length: 13 residues. CDR3 sequence reads: CACTGVNTDTQYF. The CDR3 DNA is TGTGCCTGCACAGGGGTGAACACAGATACGCAGTATTTT.

The J gene is TRBJ2-7, the V gene TRBV9; D might be TRBD1 (6 bases). V lost 3 bases to trimming and J lost 0 bases, with 13 bases between them. The CDR3 loop spans 15 amino acids. Germline V CDR1 and CDR2: SGDLS, YYNGEE. This CDR3 reads CASSAGDTSSYEQYF. The CDR3 region has the DNA TGTGCCAGCAGCGCTGGGGACACAAGCTCCTACGAGCAGTACTTC.

This sequence joins TRBV7-8 and TRBJ1-2; the match to TRBD1 covers 11 bases. Trimming cost V 0 bases and J 4 bases; bases outside gene matches: 4. Looked up from germline, CDR1 is SGHVS and CDR2 is FQNEAQ. The CDR3 runs to 16 residues. In DNA, the CDR3 is TGTGCCAGCAGCTTAGCGGACAGGGGGCGCCTCTATGGCTACACCTTC. Its protein product is CASSLADRGRLYGYTF.

This clone was observed once. The genes are TRBV4-1 and TRBJ2-5; possible D gene TRBD2, 7 bases. V was clipped by 0 bases and J by 4 bases, with 24 bases between them. Germline V lookup: CDR1 MGHRA, CDR2 YSYEKL. The CDR3 is 19 residues long. CDR3 loop: CASSQDHREGRPNRETQYF. CDR3 DNA sequence: TGCGCCAGCAGCCAAGATCACAGGGAGGGACGTCCCAATCGAGAGACCCAGTACTTC.

V gene TRBV4-1 combines with J gene TRBJ1-5, with D uncertain. V was pared by 0 bases and J by 0 bases, with 15 bases between. Germline CDR1 and CDR2: MGHRA and YSYEKL. The CDR3 sequence is 18 residues long. The CDR3 region is CASSQDPNAGSSNQPQHF. The CDR3 bases are TGCGCCAGCAGCCAAGATCCCAATGCGGGAAGTAGCAATCAGCCCCAGCATTTT.

This clone was recorded a few times. The V and J genes are TRBV2 and TRBJ2-3, with 10 nucleotides matching TRBD2. This CDR3 has 17 amino acids. Germline lookup yields CDR1 SNHLY and CDR2 FYNNEI. The V gene end was trimmed by 2 bases and the J gene end by 5 bases; junction bases not matched to a gene: 10. DNA of the CDR3: TGTGCCAGCAGTGAATTAGTGGCTAGCGGGGGCGTAGATACGCAGTATTTT. Translating it yields CASSELVASGGVDTQYF.

The chain carries TRBV4-3 and TRBJ2-7; TRBD1 aligns across 12 bases. This CDR3 has 17 residues. V lost 3 bases to trimming and J lost 4 bases; unmatched junction nucleotides: 10. CDR1 and CDR2 from the germline V gene are LGHNA and YSLEER. The DNA of the CDR3 is TGCGCCAGCAGCCAGACCGCCGGGACAGGGGGCTGGTACGAGCAGTACTTC. Protein product: CASSQTAGTGGWYEQYF.

This rearrangement joins TRBV24-1 to TRBJ2-3; tentatively, D is TRBD1 (6 bases). The CDR3 sequence is 16 residues long. The germline V and J ends were trimmed by 2 bases and 0 bases, with 11 bases remaining between them. Looked up from germline, CDR1 is KGHDR and CDR2 is SFDVKD. The CDR3 bases are TGTGCCACCAGTGATTGGGCCGGGACAAGCACAGATACGCAGTATTTT. Translating gives CATSDWAGTSTDTQYF.